The 24 T cell receptor beta chains reported below all come from one sample, sequenced in a study of blood T cell repertoires in COVID-19. Profiling relied on immunoSEQ multiplex PCR, and the TCRdb table lists in-frame clones only, not all of them. The top ten clones hold approximately 1.6% of a sample with approximately 96,000 clones, 90% of them seen once. What was sequenced was peripheral blood. The source is a man aged 55 to 70 with acute or convalescent COVID-19.

The chain joins TRBV7-3 to TRBJ2-1; perhaps TRBD1 as D (5 bases). Trimming shortened V by 3 bases and J by 5 bases, and 8 bases separated the two germline ends. CDR1 SGHTA and CDR2 FQGTGA come from the germline V gene. The length of the CDR3 is 13 residues. The CDR3 sequence: CASSLIGDNEQFF. The CDR3 region has the DNA TGTGCCAGCAGCTTGATAGGGGACAATGAGCAGTTCTTC.

The chain carries TRBV9 and TRBJ2-1; 8 bases fit TRBD2. V shed 0 bases and J 4 bases; nucleotides not matched to a gene: 3. The CDR3 spans 15 residues. Germline CDR1 is SGDLS and CDR2 is YYNGEE. In DNA form, the CDR3 reads TGTGCCAGCAGCGTAGGGCGGGAGGTTTACAATGAGCAGTTCTTC. This sequence encodes CASSVGREVYNEQFF.

The chain has TRBV5-8 and TRBJ2-1; 9 bases agree with TRBD2. CDR1 is SGHTS, CDR2 YDEGEE, per germline. Losses at the gene ends were 0 bases for V and 4 bases for J; bases not matched to a gene: 2. This CDR3 is 15 amino acids long. CDR3 nucleotides: TGTGCCAGCAGCTTGGGGACTAGCGTATACAATGAGCAGTTCTTC. It is translated as CASSLGTSVYNEQFF.

This clone has a single count. This rearrangement joins TRBV9 to TRBJ1-4; no definite D call. The CDR3 runs 14 residues. Germline V lookup: CDR1 SGDLS, CDR2 YYNGEE. Trimming stripped 0 bases from V and 7 bases from J, with 10 bases between. The CDR3 bases are TGTGCCAGCAGCGTAGGACCGGAGGGTGAAAAACTGTTTTTT. This codes for CASSVGPEGEKLFF. Full variable domain (outside the CDR3, taken from reference TRBV9 and TRBJ1-4): DSGVTQTPKHLITATGQRVTLRCSPRSGDLSVYWYQQSLDQGLQFLIQYYNGEERAKGNILERFSAQQFPDLHSELNLSSLELGDSALYFCASSVGPEGEKLFFGSGTQLSVL.

The chain combines TRBV19 with TRBJ1-1, with TRBD1 identical over 7 bases. The germline gives CDR1 LNHDA, CDR2 SQIVND (reference sequence). The CDR3 is 14 residues long. V lost 7 bases and J lost 7; bases outside the gene matches: 12. CDR3 amino acids: CASTLTGRGDEAFF. CDR3 coding DNA: TGTGCCAGTACCTTGACAGGGCGGGGTGATGAAGCTTTCTTT.

The chain joins TRBV11-2 to TRBJ2-2, with 8 positions matching TRBD2. CDR3 length: 15 residues. CDR1 is SGHAT and CDR2 is FQNNGV in the germline V gene. J gave up 6 bases and V 1 base, and 4 bases lay outside the gene matches. This chain's CDR3 is CASSLVVSGAGELFF. The CDR3 DNA follows: TGTGCCAGCAGCTTAGTGGTTAGCGGGGCCGGGGAGCTGTTTTTT.

The gene calls are TRBV5-6 and TRBJ1-2; 7 nucleotides agree with TRBD1. The CDR3 is 12 amino acids. Germline CDR1 and CDR2: SGHDT and YYEEEE. V shed 0 bases and J 8 bases; nucleotides not matched to a gene: 1. The CDR3 coding sequence is TGTGCCAGCAGCTTGGTGACAGGGGGCTACACCTTC. It encodes CASSLVTGGYTF.

The chain joins TRBV7-9 to TRBJ1-1; D uncertain. Germline CDR1 SEHNR, CDR2 FQNEAQ (reference sequence). The V end lost 7 bases, the J end lost 2 bases, and 14 bases lay between the germline ends. This CDR3 is 14 amino acids long. CDR3 sequence: CASTLSGGNTEAFF. In DNA form, the CDR3 reads TGTGCCAGCACTTTATCAGGAGGAAACACTGAAGCTTTCTTT.

The chain combines TRBV9 with TRBJ1-1; 9 nucleotides align to TRBD1. CDR1 SGDLS and CDR2 YYNGEE come from the germline V gene. The CDR3 is made up of 13 amino acids. V lost 10 bases and J lost 0; bases outside the gene matches: 4. CDR3 DNA sequence: TGTGCCGGGGGACAGGGAATGAACACTGAAGCTTTCTTT. It translates to CAGGQGMNTEAFF.

The chain carries TRBV4-3 and TRBJ2-1; 9 bases map to TRBD2. Trimming took 6 bases from V and 5 from J; bases not matched to a gene: 11. CDR1 is LGHNA and CDR2 is YSLEER in the germline V gene. The CDR3 has 16 amino acids. CDR3 loop: CASSPWRTSENNEQFF. CDR3 bases: TGCGCCAGCAGTCCCTGGAGGACTAGCGAAAACAATGAGCAGTTCTTC.

This chain uses TRBV18 with TRBJ2-7, with no clear D. V lost 8 bases to trimming and J lost 3 bases, with 14 bases between them. Germline CDR1 and CDR2: KGHSH and LQKENI. CDR3 length: 13 residues. The CDR3 loop is CASHGGTDYEQYF. Written as DNA, the CDR3 is TGTGCCAGCCATGGCGGCACGGACTACGAGCAGTACTTC.

This sequence joins TRBV6-1 and TRBJ2-2; D remains unclear. The V end lost 0 bases, the J end lost 4 bases, and 6 bases lay between the germline ends. The length of the CDR3 is 14 residues. The germline CDR1 and CDR2 sequences are MNHNS and SASEGT. The CDR3 is CASSEADSTGELFF. CDR3 DNA sequence: TGTGCCAGCAGTGAAGCAGATAGCACCGGGGAGCTGTTTTTT.

The chain uses TRBV2 and TRBJ2-1; TRBD2 matches 8 bases. The CDR3 covers 12 residues. Germline assignment: CDR1 SNHLY and CDR2 FYNNEI. V shed 7 bases, J shed 7 bases, and the junction held 3 bases outside the gene matches. CDR3 sequence (DNA): TGTGCCAGCAAACTAGCGGAGAATGAGCAGTTCTTC. Its translation: CASKLAENEQFF.

The V and J genes are TRBV10-3 and TRBJ2-7; TRBD2 aligns across 7 bases. The V and J ends lost 4 bases and 3 bases, in that order; junction bases with no gene match: 6. Germline V gene lookup returns CDR1 ENHRY and CDR2 SYGVKD. The CDR3 has 14 residues. The CDR3 region is CAISVGGGGYEQYF. Written as DNA, the CDR3 is TGTGCCATCAGTGTGGGGGGGGGAGGCTACGAGCAGTACTTC.

The CDR3 loop reads CASSGGPSTTNEKLFF. The CDR3 DNA follows: TGTGCCAGCAGTGGGGGCCCCAGTACAACTAATGAAAAACTGTTTTTT. The rearrangement links TRBV28 to TRBJ1-4; tentatively, D is TRBD1 (6 bases). CDR1 is MDHEN, CDR2 SYDVKM, per germline. This CDR3 region has 16 residues. The ends were cut back, 5 bases at V and 0 bases at J, with 13 bases in the middle. Based on the CDR3 plus reference TRBV28 and TRBJ1-4, the full variable domain is DVKVTQSSRYLVKRTGEKVFLECVQDMDHENMFWYRQDPGLGLRLIYFSYDVKMKEKGDIPEGYSVSREKKERFSLILESASTNQTSMYLCASSGGPSTTNEKLFFGSGTQLSVL.

This chain links TRBV4-2 with TRBJ2-1; D gene ambiguous. The CDR3 has 16 residues. Germline values: CDR1 LGHNA, CDR2 YNFKEQ. Trimming took 0 bases from V and 0 from J, leaving 9 bases between them. CDR3: CASSQDRGSSYNEQFF. The CDR3 DNA reads TGTGCCAGCAGCCAAGACCGAGGAAGCTCCTACAATGAGCAGTTCTTC.

J is TRBJ2-3 and V is TRBV27; TRBD2 aligns across 15 bases. The ends lost 4 bases at V and 4 bases at J; junction bases unmatched: 6. The germline gives CDR1 MNHEY, CDR2 SMNVEV (reference sequence). The CDR3 loop spans 17 amino acids. CDR3 in DNA: TGTGCCAGCAGTTCCCGGACTAGCGGGAGGGCCCCAGATACGCAGTATTTT. Translated, it gives CASSSRTSGRAPDTQYF.

This rearrangement joins TRBV28 to TRBJ2-7; 11 bases line up with TRBD1. This CDR3 spans 14 amino acids. The ends lost 2 bases at V and 4 bases at J; junction bases unmatched: 1. Germline lookup yields CDR1 MDHEN and CDR2 SYDVKM. The CDR3 coding sequence is TGTGCCAGCAGTTTACGGGACAGGGGGTACGAGCAGTACTTC. Translated, it gives CASSLRDRGYEQYF.

The chain recombines TRBV7-9 with TRBJ2-7; D possibly corresponds to TRBD2 (5 bases). Trimming took 5 bases from V and 2 from J, leaving 13 bases between them. The CDR3 covers 14 residues. CDR1 is SEHNR, CDR2 FQNEAQ, per germline (reference sequence). CDR3 in DNA: TGTGCCAGCAGCGGTGGCCCAGCGGCCTACGAGCAGTACTTC. As protein: CASSGGPAAYEQYF. Together with reference TRBV7-9 and TRBJ2-7, the CDR3 gives the full variable domain: DTGVSQNPRHKITKRGQNVTFRCDPISEHNRLYWYRQTLGQGPEFLTYFQNEAQLEKSRLLSDRFSAERPKGSFSTLEIQRTEQGDSAMYLCASSGGPAAYEQYFGPGTRLTVT.

The V call is TRBV11-2, the J call TRBJ1-1; a weak D match, TRBD1 (5 bases). Germline CDR1 reads SGHAT; CDR2 reads FQNNGV. V shed 1 base and J shed 3 bases, with 6 bases lying between them. This CDR3 is 13 amino acids long. The chain's CDR3 is CASSLAGYTEAFF. DNA for the CDR3: TGTGCCAGCAGCTTAGCAGGGTACACTGAAGCTTTCTTT.

The chain combines TRBV6-6 with TRBJ2-7, with a weak D call TRBD1 (6 bases). Germline CDR1 reads MNHNY; CDR2 reads SVGAGI (reference sequence). V shed 5 bases and J shed 3 bases, with 11 bases lying between them. This CDR3 comprises 13 residues. DNA for the CDR3: TGTGCCAGCAGTAAACAGGGCCTCTACGAGCAGTACTTC. Translating gives CASSKQGLYEQYF.

The J gene is TRBJ2-1, the V gene TRBV25-1; 7 bases match TRBD2. The junction had 5 bases not matched to a gene; V was cut back by 3 bases and J by 3 bases. The length of the CDR3 is 15 residues. CDR1 MGHDK and CDR2 SYGVNS come from the germline V gene. CDR3 nucleotide sequence: TGTGCCAGCAGTGAGGGCGGGAGCTTCTACAATGAGCAGTTCTTC. Translation: CASSEGGSFYNEQFF.

The chain joins TRBV2 to TRBJ1-1, with unresolved D. CDR1 SNHLY and CDR2 FYNNEI come from the germline V gene. The length of the CDR3 is 14 residues. V lost 7 bases, J lost 4 bases, and 16 bases lay in between. Here the CDR3 reads CASTQEGRVTEAFF. CDR3 in DNA: TGTGCCAGCACCCAAGAAGGGAGGGTCACTGAAGCTTTCTTT.

The gene calls are TRBV6-2 or TRBV6-3 and TRBJ2-5, with TRBD1 matching over 9 bases. Trimming at V came to 4 bases and at J to 4 bases, leaving 10 bases not matched to a gene. CDR3 length: 16 residues. Germline CDR1 is MNHEY and CDR2 is SVGEGT. The CDR3 bases are TGTGCCAGCAGTTCGTTCCGGGACAGGGAGGTAGAGACCCAGTACTTC. This translates into CASSSFRDREVETQYF.